The present entry profiles one TCR beta chain with its context. What it binds is not known. The data were obtained in a study of CD4 T cell repertoires in COVID-19. As for the study in general: Other coronavirus spike proteins restimulated relabeled CFSE-low cells expanded with IL-2 for about eleven days. Points from the study as a whole: Two or all three memory subsets shared several highly expanded SARS-CoV-2-reactive clonotypes. Between roughly 7 and 25% of SARS-CoV-2 clonotypes also appeared in SARS-CoV and/or HKU1 spike cultures.

Sequencing was done directly on freshly isolated, uncultured memory T cells. Clones were sequenced by immunoSEQ multiplex PCR, and TCRdb holds only the in-frame ones, with some missing. The sample records 20,000 or so clones, over 90% being singletons. The CDR3 length is 16 residues. Germline V lookup: CDR1 MNHNY, CDR2 SVGAGI (reference sequence). V was cut by 5 bases and J by 4 bases, with 19 bases left in between. The sequencing here drew on circulating follicular helper CD4+ T cells (cTfh) from blood, taken before the COVID-19 pandemic. The source is a human donor who had COVID-19. The rearrangement joins TRBV6-6 to TRBJ2-3; the D gene is possibly TRBD2 (5 bases). This CDR3 is CASSLRGPHTPDTQYF. The CDR3 coding sequence is TGTGCCAGCAGTCTGAGAGGGCCCCACACACCAGATACGCAGTATTTT.